This T cell receptor (beta chain) came from a study of T cell repertoires in cytomegalovirus infection. As for this clonotype: Its cognate antigen is unknown.

Germline CDR1 reads MNHNS; CDR2 reads SASEGT. V shed 6 bases, J shed 8 bases, and the junction held 8 bases outside the gene matches. This CDR3 has 15 residues. TCRdb reprocessed the reads via MiXCR and lists one record per CDR3 protein. The sample lists a few hundred thousand distinct CDR3 sequences, around 35% occurring once. The receptor comes from a human donor in good health (CMV status not recorded). Some clones in this sample may be carry-over from other donors' samples. Sequencing used cultured PBMCs, obtained from culture after CMV antigen stimulation. This chain connects TRBV6-1 to TRBJ2-1; 12 nucleotides match TRBD2. CDR3 amino acids: CASRKTSGSWDEQFF. CDR3 bases: TGTGCCAGCAGGAAGACTAGCGGGAGTTGGGATGAGCAGTTCTTC.